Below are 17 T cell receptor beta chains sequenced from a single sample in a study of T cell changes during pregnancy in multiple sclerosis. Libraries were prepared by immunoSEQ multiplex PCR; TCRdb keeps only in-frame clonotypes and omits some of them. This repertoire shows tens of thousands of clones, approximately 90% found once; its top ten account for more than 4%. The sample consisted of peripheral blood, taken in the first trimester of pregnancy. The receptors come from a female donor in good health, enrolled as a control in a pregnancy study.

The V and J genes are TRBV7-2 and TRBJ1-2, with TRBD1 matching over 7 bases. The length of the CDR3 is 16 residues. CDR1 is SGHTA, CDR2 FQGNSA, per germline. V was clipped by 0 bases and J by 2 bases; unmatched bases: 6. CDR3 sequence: CASSLALDRPNYGYTF. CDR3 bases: TGTGCCAGCAGCTTAGCGCTGGACAGGCCGAACTATGGCTACACCTTC.

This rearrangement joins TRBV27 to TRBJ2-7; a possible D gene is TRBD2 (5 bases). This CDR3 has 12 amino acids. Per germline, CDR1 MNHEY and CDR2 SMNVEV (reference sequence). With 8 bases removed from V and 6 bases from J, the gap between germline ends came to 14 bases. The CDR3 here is CASEEPGGEQYF. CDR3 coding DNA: TGTGCCAGCGAGGAGCCCGGAGGCGAGCAGTACTTC.

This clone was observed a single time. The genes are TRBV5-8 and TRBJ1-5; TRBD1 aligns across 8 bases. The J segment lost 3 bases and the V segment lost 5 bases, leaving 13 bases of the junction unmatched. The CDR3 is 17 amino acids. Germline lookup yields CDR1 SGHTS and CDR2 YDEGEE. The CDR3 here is CASSPTGARSYNQPQHF. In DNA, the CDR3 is TGTGCCAGCAGTCCGACAGGGGCCAGGAGTTACAATCAGCCCCAGCATTTT.

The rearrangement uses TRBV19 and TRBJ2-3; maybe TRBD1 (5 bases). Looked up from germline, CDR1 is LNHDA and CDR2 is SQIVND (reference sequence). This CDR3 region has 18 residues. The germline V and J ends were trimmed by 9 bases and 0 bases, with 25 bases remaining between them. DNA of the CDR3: TGTGCCAGCAGCGAGACAGCGAAGCTCCGTCTTAGCACAGATACGCAGTATTTT. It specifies CASSETAKLRLSTDTQYF.

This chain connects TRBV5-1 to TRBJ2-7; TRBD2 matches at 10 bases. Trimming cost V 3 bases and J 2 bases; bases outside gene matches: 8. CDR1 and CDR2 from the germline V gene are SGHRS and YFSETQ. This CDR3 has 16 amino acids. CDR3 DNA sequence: TGCGCCAGCAGCTCTTCTAGCGGGGGAACGGCCTACGAGCAGTACTTC. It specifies CASSSSSGGTAYEQYF.

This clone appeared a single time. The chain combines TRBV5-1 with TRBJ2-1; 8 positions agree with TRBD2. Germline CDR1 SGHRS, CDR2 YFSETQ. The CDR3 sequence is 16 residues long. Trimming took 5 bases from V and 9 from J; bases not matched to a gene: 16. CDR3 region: CASRSGTSRTEGEQFF. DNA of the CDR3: TGCGCCAGCAGATCCGGGACTAGTCGCACCGAGGGTGAGCAGTTCTTC. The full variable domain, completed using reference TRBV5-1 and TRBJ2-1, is KAGVTQTPRYLIKTRGQQVTLSCSPISGHRSVSWYQQTPGQGLQFLFEYFSETQRNKGNFPGRFSGRQFSNSRSEMNVSTLELGDSALYLCASRSGTSRTEGEQFFGPGTRLTVL.

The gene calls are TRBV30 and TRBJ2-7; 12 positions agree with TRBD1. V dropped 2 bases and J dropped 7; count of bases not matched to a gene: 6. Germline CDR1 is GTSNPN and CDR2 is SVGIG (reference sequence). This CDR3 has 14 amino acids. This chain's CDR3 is CAWSWGQGAVEQYF. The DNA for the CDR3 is TGTGCCTGGAGTTGGGGACAGGGGGCTGTGGAGCAGTACTTC.

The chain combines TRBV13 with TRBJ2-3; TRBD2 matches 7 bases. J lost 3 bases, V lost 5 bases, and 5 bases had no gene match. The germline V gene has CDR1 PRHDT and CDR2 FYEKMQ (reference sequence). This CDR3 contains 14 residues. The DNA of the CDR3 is TGTGCCAGCAGCCTTGGACTAGTAACAGATACGCAGTATTTT. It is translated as CASSLGLVTDTQYF.

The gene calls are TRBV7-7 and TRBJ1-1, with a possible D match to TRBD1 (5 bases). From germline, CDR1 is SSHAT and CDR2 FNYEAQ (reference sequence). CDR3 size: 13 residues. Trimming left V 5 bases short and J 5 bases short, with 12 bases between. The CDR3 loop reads CASSPGLFTEAFF. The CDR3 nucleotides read TGTGCCAGCAGCCCGGGACTTTTTACTGAAGCTTTCTTT. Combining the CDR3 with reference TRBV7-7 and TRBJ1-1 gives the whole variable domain GAGVSQSPRYKVTKRGQDVTLRCDPISSHATLYWYQQALGQGPEFLTYFNYEAQPDKSGLPSDRFSAERPEGSISTLTIQRTEQRDSAMYRCASSPGLFTEAFFGQGTRLTVV.

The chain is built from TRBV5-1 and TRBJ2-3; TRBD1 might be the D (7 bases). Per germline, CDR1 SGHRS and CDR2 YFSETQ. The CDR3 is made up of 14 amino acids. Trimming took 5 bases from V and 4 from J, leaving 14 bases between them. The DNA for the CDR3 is TGCGCCAGCAGGCGGGACAGTGCCGCAGATACGCAGTATTTT. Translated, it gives CASRRDSAADTQYF.

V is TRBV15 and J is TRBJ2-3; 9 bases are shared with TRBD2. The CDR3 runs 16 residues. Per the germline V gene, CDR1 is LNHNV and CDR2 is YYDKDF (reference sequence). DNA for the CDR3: TGTGCTAGCCGGCGGGGGGGTCCTAGGAGCGCAGATACGCAGTATTTT. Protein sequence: CASRRGGPRSADTQYF.

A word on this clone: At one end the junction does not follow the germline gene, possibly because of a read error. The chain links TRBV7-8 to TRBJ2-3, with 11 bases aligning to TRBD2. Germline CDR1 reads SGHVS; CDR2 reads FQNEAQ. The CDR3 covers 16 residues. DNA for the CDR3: TGTGCCAGCTGCTTCTCTAGCGGGGGGTCCACAGATACGCAGTATTTT. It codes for CASCFSSGGSTDTQYF.

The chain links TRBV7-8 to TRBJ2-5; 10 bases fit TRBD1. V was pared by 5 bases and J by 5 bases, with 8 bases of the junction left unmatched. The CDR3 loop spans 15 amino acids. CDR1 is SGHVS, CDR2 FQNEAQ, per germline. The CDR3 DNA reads TGTGCCAGCAGCCCCGGGACAGGGGAGTACGAGACCCAGTACTTC. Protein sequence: CASSPGTGEYETQYF.

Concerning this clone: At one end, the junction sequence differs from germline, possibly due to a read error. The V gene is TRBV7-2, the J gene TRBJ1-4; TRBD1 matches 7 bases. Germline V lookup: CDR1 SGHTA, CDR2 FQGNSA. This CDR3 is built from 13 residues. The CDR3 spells CASSSGTEERLFF. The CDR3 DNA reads TGTGCCAGCAGCTCCGGGACAGAAGAAAGACTGTTTTTT.

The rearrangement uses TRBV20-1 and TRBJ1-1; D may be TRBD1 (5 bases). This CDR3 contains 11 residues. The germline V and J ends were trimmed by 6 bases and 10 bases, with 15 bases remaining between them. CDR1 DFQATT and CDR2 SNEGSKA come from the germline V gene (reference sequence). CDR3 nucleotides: TGCAGTGCCCCTACCCGAAGGGGAGCTTTCTTT. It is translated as CSAPTRRGAFF.

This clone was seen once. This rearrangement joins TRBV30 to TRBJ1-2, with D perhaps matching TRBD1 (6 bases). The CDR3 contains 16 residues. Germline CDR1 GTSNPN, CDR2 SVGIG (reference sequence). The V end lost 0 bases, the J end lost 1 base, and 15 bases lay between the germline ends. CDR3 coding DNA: TGTGCCTGGAGTGTAGGTCTCGGCAGGGGTAACTATGGCTACACCTTC. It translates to CAWSVGLGRGNYGYTF.

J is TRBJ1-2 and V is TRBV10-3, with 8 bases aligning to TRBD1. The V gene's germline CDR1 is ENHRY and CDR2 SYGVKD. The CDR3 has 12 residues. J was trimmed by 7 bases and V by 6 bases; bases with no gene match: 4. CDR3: CAIRSTGAGYTF. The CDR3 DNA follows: TGTGCCATCAGGTCGACAGGGGCTGGCTACACCTTC.